The source of this T cell receptor (beta chain) is a study of beta chain features in type 1 diabetes. Across the study: All of the samples together had roughly 110 million sorted cells examined.

This CDR3 has 18 amino acids. V was shortened by 5 bases and J by 0 bases, with 19 bases between the two germline ends. Germline V gene lookup returns CDR1 MNHEY and CDR2 SMNVEV (reference sequence). This clone was observed a handful of times. In total, each donor contributed a single heparinised blood draw that averaged about 110 mL. Investigators reverse transcribed all isolated RNA, so they sequenced expressed TCRB transcripts. Profiling relied on immunoSEQ multiplex PCR, and the TCRdb table lists in-frame clones only, not all of them. The top ten clones hold more than 0.02% of a sample with under 250,000 clones, around 14% of them seen once.

The TCR was taken from a middle-aged woman in good health. The sample taken for sequencing was naive CD4+ T cells from blood. This sequence joins TRBV27 and TRBJ1-4, with a tentative D call TRBD1 (5 bases). CDR3 amino acids: CASSPYGMGGATNEKLFF. The CDR3 DNA reads as TGTGCCAGCAGTCCTTACGGCATGGGGGGGGCAACTAATGAAAAACTGTTTTTT.